This TCR beta chain was profiled in a study of cytomegalovirus exposure and HLA in healthy donors. Study at large: Drawn from HLA-typed donors, about 85 million unique TCRs were held in an early data release. Study-level results: Several of the most significant clusters appeared linked to common viral pathogens, based on a later analysis.

With 6 bases clipped from V and 0 bases from J, the junction kept 13 bases outside the gene matches. This CDR3 comprises 18 residues. CDR1 SNHLY and CDR2 FYNNEI come from the germline V gene. Use of 60 Vbeta and 13 Jbeta primers characterized the PCR. Profiled with immunoSEQ multiplex PCR; TCRdb holds only in-frame clones, not every one. The sample lists around 100,000 clones; roughly 76% were seen once. As concerns this clone: Its antigen remains unknown. Other DNA variants within this sample encode the same CDR3.

V gene TRBV2 combines with J gene TRBJ1-4, with TRBD1 matching over 7 bases. The source is an older woman in good health and CMV-seropositive. Sequencing was done on a sample of PBMCs. In nucleotides, the CDR3 is TGTGCCAGCAGCTGGACAGGCCGTTTATTATCAACTAATGAAAAACTGTTTTTT. Translating it yields CASSWTGRLLSTNEKLFF.